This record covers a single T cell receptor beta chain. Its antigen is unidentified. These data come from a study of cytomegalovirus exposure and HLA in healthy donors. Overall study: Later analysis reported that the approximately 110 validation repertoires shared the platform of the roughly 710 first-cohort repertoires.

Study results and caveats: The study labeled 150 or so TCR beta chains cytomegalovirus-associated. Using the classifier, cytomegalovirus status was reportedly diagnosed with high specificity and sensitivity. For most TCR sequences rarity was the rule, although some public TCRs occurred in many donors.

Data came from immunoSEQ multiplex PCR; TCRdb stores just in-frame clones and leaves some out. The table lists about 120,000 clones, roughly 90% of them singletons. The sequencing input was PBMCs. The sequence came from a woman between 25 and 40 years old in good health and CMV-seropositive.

The CDR3 protein is CASSLGRGRSYGYTF. CDR3 bases: TGTGCCAGCAGCTTAGGGAGGGGGCGCAGCTATGGCTACACCTTC. This sequence joins TRBV7-6 and TRBJ1-2, with TRBD1 matching over 7 bases. CDR3 length: 15 amino acids. The ends lost 1 base at V and 4 bases at J; junction bases unmatched: 6. The germline V gene has CDR1 SGHVS and CDR2 FNYEAQ. Filled out from reference TRBV7-6 and TRBJ1-2, the complete variable domain reads GAGVSQSPRYKVTKRGQDVALRCDPISGHVSLYWYRQALGQGPEFLTYFNYEAQQDKSGLPNDRFSAERPEGSISTLTIQRTEQRDSAMYRCASSLGRGRSYGYTFGSGTRLTVV.